Sequencing of this T cell receptor (beta chain) was carried out in a study of blood T cells in healthy people across ages. This CDR3 has 19 residues. Per the germline V gene, CDR1 is SGHRS and CDR2 is YFSETQ. The trim removed 2 bases at V and 3 bases at J, leaving 10 bases unmatched. Next came a second PCR, run for roughly 6 to 11 cycles, which used a sample-barcoded 5' primer along with a J-beta primer mix. Via MiXCR, TCRdb re-called the 5' RACE reads, giving one row per CDR3 protein. The sample shows more than 1 million distinct CDR3 sequences, 40% to 45% of them seen only once. The sequencing sample was made of blood. This TCR was sampled from a woman in her sixties in good health. J is TRBJ2-3 and V is TRBV5-1; 15 bases map to TRBD2. The CDR3 reads CASSLRTSGRAFRTDTQYF. The DNA of the CDR3 is TGCGCCAGCAGCTTACGGACTAGCGGGAGGGCCTTCAGAACAGATACGCAGTATTTT.